Presented here are 28 T cell receptor beta chains from one specimen sequenced in a study of T cell responses to AZD1222 COVID-19 vaccine. Data came from immunoSEQ multiplex PCR; TCRdb stores just in-frame clones and leaves some out. The table records about 130,000 clones, around 85% of them present only once. This specimen was peripheral blood, taken 28 days after the second AZD1222 dose. Receptors originate from an adult who received the AZD1222 COVID-19 vaccine.

The genes are TRBV24-1 and TRBJ1-5; D gene uncertain. V shed 3 bases and J shed 1 base, with 12 bases lying between them. The CDR3 runs to 16 residues. Germline CDR1 KGHDR, CDR2 SFDVKD. The CDR3 here is CATSDPRTGSNQPQHF. The CDR3 region has the DNA TGTGCCACCAGTGATCCGCGGACCGGCAGCAATCAGCCCCAGCATTTT.

The J gene is TRBJ2-1, the V gene TRBV3-1 (or the pseudogene TRBV3-2), with 7 bases matching TRBD2. J gave up 8 bases and V 1 base, and 5 bases lay outside the gene matches. Germline V gives CDR1 LGHDT, CDR2 YNNKEL (reference sequence). There are 14 residues in the CDR3. CDR3 region: CASSQAGGVYEQFF. The CDR3 bases are TGTGCCAGCAGCCAAGCGGGGGGTGTCTATGAGCAGTTCTTC.

The rearrangement joins TRBV9 to TRBJ1-4; 11 bases fit TRBD1. In germline, CDR1 is SGDLS, CDR2 YYNGEE. V shed 0 bases, J shed 8 bases, and the junction held 3 bases outside the gene matches. This CDR3 contains 15 residues. CDR3 protein: CASSVAGQGVEKLFF. The CDR3 nucleotides are TGTGCCAGCAGCGTAGCGGGACAGGGGGTCGAAAAACTGTTTTTT.

This clone was recorded only once. The chain has TRBV7-6 and TRBJ2-3; no reliable D call. Looked up from germline, CDR1 is SGHVS and CDR2 is FNYEAQ. Trimming removed 1 base at V and 2 bases at J, with 7 bases between. CDR3 length equals 14 residues. The CDR3 sequence: CASSLVAFTDTQYF. CDR3 nucleotide sequence: TGTGCCAGCAGCTTAGTTGCCTTCACAGATACGCAGTATTTT.

This clone came up once. The chain links TRBV5-1 to TRBJ1-4, with TRBD1 matching 7 bases. The ends lost 0 bases at V and 6 bases at J; junction bases unmatched: 5. In germline, CDR1 is SGHRS, CDR2 YFSETQ. CDR3 length: 15 amino acids. The CDR3, as DNA: TGCGCCAGCAGCTTGGGAGACAGGGTATATGAAAAACTGTTTTTT. It translates to CASSLGDRVYEKLFF.

This chain links TRBV27 with TRBJ2-7, with 12 nucleotides matching TRBD2. This CDR3 region has 18 residues. Germline V gene lookup returns CDR1 MNHEY and CDR2 SMNVEV (reference sequence). V was clipped by 2 bases and J by 6 bases; unmatched bases: 14. In DNA, the CDR3 is TGTGCCAGCAGTTTAGCGTATTTGTCTAGCGGGGGGGCAGGCGAGCAGTACTTC. Protein product: CASSLAYLSSGGAGEQYF.

The count of this clone is one. V usage is TRBV6-5 and J usage is TRBJ2-2; D is possibly TRBD1 (5 bases). The CDR3 consists of 14 residues. Looked up from germline, CDR1 is MNHEY and CDR2 is SVGAGI. Trimming pared 6 bases from V and 3 bases from J, leaving 11 bases between. CDR3 protein: CASRGRRDTGELFF. The CDR3 DNA is TGTGCCAGCAGGGGGCGCAGGGACACCGGGGAGCTGTTTTTT.

The chain carries TRBV24-1 and TRBJ2-3, with 7 nucleotides matching TRBD2. V shed 0 bases, J shed 0 bases, and the junction held 5 bases outside the gene matches. Germline loops: CDR1 KGHDR, CDR2 SFDVKD. The CDR3 is made up of 17 amino acids. As DNA, the CDR3 is TGTGCCACCAGTGATTTGCAAGCGGGGATTAGCACAGATACGCAGTATTTT. This codes for CATSDLQAGISTDTQYF.

This clone was seen only once. The CDR3 nucleotides are TGTGCCAGCAGCACCAGACGGGACTCTGGAAACACCATATATTTT. It encodes CASSTRRDSGNTIYF. The V gene is TRBV7-6, the J gene TRBJ1-3; no reliable D call. CDR3 size: 15 residues. The germline CDR1 and CDR2 sequences are SGHVS and FNYEAQ. Trimming took 5 bases from V and 0 from J, leaving 11 bases between them.

The chain combines TRBV6-5 with TRBJ1-1; no reliable D call. Germline V lookup: CDR1 MNHEY, CDR2 SVGAGI. Trimming took off 7 bases at V and 4 bases at J, with 13 bases between the two ends. The length of the CDR3 is 13 residues. CDR3 amino acids: CASTLTTGTEAFF. For the CDR3, the DNA is TGTGCCAGCACCCTCACTACGGGCACTGAAGCTTTCTTT.

This clone was seen only a few times. The chain links TRBV9 to TRBJ1-2, with 7 nucleotides matching TRBD1. Germline CDR1 and CDR2: SGDLS and YYNGEE. Trimming cost V 1 base and J 3 bases; bases outside gene matches: 0. The CDR3 length is 13 residues. The DNA of the CDR3 is TGTGCCAGCAGCGTAACAGGGGACTATGGCTACACCTTC. It translates to CASSVTGDYGYTF.

This rearrangement joins TRBV3-1 (or the pseudogene TRBV3-2) to TRBJ1-5; no definite D call. In germline, CDR1 is LGHDT, CDR2 YNNKEL (reference sequence). The ends were cut back, 4 bases at V and 5 bases at J, with 6 bases in the middle. The CDR3 runs 12 residues. The CDR3 reads CASSRSDQPQHF. As DNA, the CDR3 is TGTGCCAGCAGCCGCTCGGATCAGCCCCAGCATTTT.

The chain recombines TRBV5-1 with TRBJ2-5, with 8 nucleotides matching TRBD1. Germline values: CDR1 SGHRS, CDR2 YFSETQ. This CDR3 is built from 16 residues. J gave up 5 bases and V 0 bases, and 9 bases lay outside the gene matches. The CDR3: CASSLGGTTGVETQYF. CDR3 nucleotides: TGCGCCAGCAGCTTGGGCGGGACGACAGGGGTCGAGACCCAGTACTTC.

The genes are TRBV6-5 and TRBJ2-7; 10 bases align to TRBD1. This CDR3 has 14 residues. CDR1 is MNHEY and CDR2 is SVGAGI in the germline V gene. V shed 6 bases, J shed 4 bases, and the junction held 6 bases outside the gene matches. The CDR3 is CASRSGQGLYEQYF. DNA for the CDR3: TGTGCCAGCAGATCGGGACAGGGGTTGTACGAGCAGTACTTC.

This sequence joins TRBV7-2 and TRBJ2-4; weak D call: TRBD1 (5 bases). Germline loops: CDR1 SGHTA, CDR2 FQGNSA. V was shortened by 1 base and J by 7 bases, with 11 bases between the two germline ends. The CDR3 totals 14 residues. The CDR3 region is CASSLGTSGNIQYF. CDR3 nucleotides: TGTGCCAGCAGCTTAGGGACGTCAGGGAACATTCAGTACTTC.

Remarks on this clone: Other nucleotide sequences from this sample produce the same CDR3. The chain combines TRBV7-2 with TRBJ2-2, with D unresolved. Trimming shortened V by 1 base and J by 2 bases, and 5 bases separated the two germline ends. Germline V CDR1 and CDR2: SGHTA, FQGNSA. CDR3 size: 14 residues. This CDR3 is CASSLGGNTGELFF. The CDR3 DNA reads TGTGCCAGCAGCTTAGGGGGAAACACCGGGGAGCTGTTTTTT.

This clone came up once. The V gene is TRBV6-6, the J gene TRBJ1-1; D remains ambiguous. CDR1 and CDR2 from the germline V gene are MNHNY and SVGAGI (reference sequence). This CDR3 region has 15 residues. V was clipped by 8 bases and J by 1 base, with 17 bases between them. The CDR3 region has the DNA TGTGCCAGCGTACCAGAAGCTATGGGGAACACTGAAGCTTTCTTT. Encoded protein: CASVPEAMGNTEAFF.

The chain joins TRBV5-6 to TRBJ2-3; D is unclear. Germline assignment: CDR1 SGHDT and CDR2 YYEEEE. V was clipped by 4 bases and J by 8 bases, with 8 bases between them. The CDR3 sequence is 11 residues long. The CDR3 nucleotides are TGTGCCAGCAGCGCCTCCGGTACGCAGTATTTT. The encoded protein is CASSASGTQYF.

The chain joins TRBV29-1 to TRBJ2-7; D gene ambiguous. V gave up 4 bases and J gave up 0 bases, with 4 bases separating them. The CDR3 is made up of 11 amino acids. The germline V gene has CDR1 SQVTM and CDR2 ANQGSEA. The CDR3, as DNA: TGCAGCGTTGCCGGCTCCTACGAGCAGTACTTC. Amino acid sequence: CSVAGSYEQYF.

V is TRBV11-1 and J is TRBJ2-2; D call uncertain. This CDR3 contains 15 residues. V lost 2 bases to trimming and J lost 4 bases, with 11 bases between them. The germline V gene has CDR1 SGHAT and CDR2 FQDESV (reference sequence). In nucleotides, the CDR3 is TGTGCCAGCAGCTTATCCGTCCTCAGCACCGGGGAGCTGTTTTTT. It is translated as CASSLSVLSTGELFF. The full variable domain, with the rest looked up from reference TRBV11-1 and TRBJ2-2, is EAEVAQSPRYKITEKSQAVAFWCDPISGHATLYWYRQILGQGPELLVQFQDESVVDDSQLPKDRFSAERLKGVDSTLKIQPAELGDSAMYLCASSLSVLSTGELFFGEGSRLTVL.

V is TRBV20-1 and J is TRBJ2-3, with no clear D. The CDR3 is made up of 11 amino acids. Deletions cut 6 bases from V and 6 bases from J, with 10 bases between. CDR1 is DFQATT and CDR2 is SNEGSKA in the germline V gene (reference sequence). The chain's CDR3 is CSATKEDTQYF. CDR3 nucleotides: TGCAGTGCCACCAAAGAGGATACGCAGTATTTT.

The rearrangement joins TRBV15 to TRBJ2-5; D unresolved. The germline V gene has CDR1 LNHNV and CDR2 YYDKDF (reference sequence). V was shortened by 0 bases and J by 2 bases, with 13 bases between the two germline ends. This CDR3 is built from 16 residues. This chain's CDR3 is CATSRDGRVTQETQYF. The CDR3 DNA reads as TGTGCCACCAGCAGAGATGGTAGGGTAACTCAAGAGACCCAGTACTTC. Together with reference TRBV15 and TRBJ2-5, the CDR3 gives the full variable domain: DAMVIQNPRYQVTQFGKPVTLSCSQTLNHNVMYWYQQKSSQAPKLLFHYYDKDFNNEADTPDNFQSRRPNTSFCFLDIRSPGLGDTAMYLCATSRDGRVTQETQYFGPGTRLLVL.

The chain carries TRBV5-1 and TRBJ2-5, with D perhaps TRBD1 or TRBD2 (5 bases each). CDR1 SGHRS and CDR2 YFSETQ come from the germline V gene. With 2 bases removed from V and 5 bases from J, the gap between germline ends came to 19 bases. CDR3 length equals 16 residues. The CDR3 spells CASSLSGTAGGETQYF. CDR3 bases: TGCGCCAGCAGCTTATCCGGGACGGCGGGCGGGGAGACCCAGTACTTC.

The V gene is TRBV3-1 (or the pseudogene TRBV3-2), the J gene TRBJ1-1; tentative D call: TRBD1 (5 bases). The CDR3 runs 14 residues. Germline V gene sequence: CDR1 LGHDT, CDR2 YNNKEL (reference sequence). The V end was cut by 1 base, the J end by 4 bases, with 10 bases between. The DNA for the CDR3 is TGTGCCAGCAGCCAAGGTCAGGGCGGCACTGAAGCTTTCTTT. This encodes CASSQGQGGTEAFF.

V and J are TRBV27 and TRBJ2-7; D tentatively reads TRBD1 or TRBD2 (5 bases each). The CDR3 is 15 amino acids. Trimming took 0 bases from V and 3 from J, leaving 12 bases between them. Germline V lookup: CDR1 MNHEY, CDR2 SMNVEV (reference sequence). This chain's CDR3 is CASSLSEVGGYEQYF. The CDR3 DNA sequence: TGTGCCAGCAGTTTATCGGAGGTTGGGGGCTACGAGCAGTACTTC.

For the CDR3, the DNA is TGTGCCAGCAGCTTACTAGCGGGGGTAACGGCCGGGGAGCTGTTTTTT. This encodes CASSLLAGVTAGELFF. This chain links TRBV7-2 with TRBJ2-2; 10 bases agree with TRBD2. Germline assignment: CDR1 SGHTA and CDR2 FQGNSA. There are 16 residues in the CDR3. Trimming cost V 2 bases and J 6 bases; bases outside gene matches: 6.

The sample holds one count of this clone. J is TRBJ2-5 and V is TRBV18, with 12 bases identical to TRBD1. The V gene's germline CDR1 is KGHSH and CDR2 LQKENI. This CDR3 is built from 15 residues. V shed 3 bases, J shed 4 bases, and the junction held 3 bases outside the gene matches. The CDR3 DNA reads as TGTGCCAGCTCACCGGGACAGGGGGCTAGAGAGACCCAGTACTTC. It yields the protein CASSPGQGARETQYF.

This chain links TRBV6-1 with TRBJ2-7; D is perhaps TRBD1 (5 bases). Per the germline V gene, CDR1 is MNHNS and CDR2 is SASEGT. The CDR3 consists of 13 residues. V was cut by 2 bases and J by 13 bases, with 18 bases left in between. The CDR3 here is CASSESRAGMIYF. The CDR3 region has the DNA TGTGCCAGCAGTGAATCCCGGGCAGGGATGATTTACTTC.